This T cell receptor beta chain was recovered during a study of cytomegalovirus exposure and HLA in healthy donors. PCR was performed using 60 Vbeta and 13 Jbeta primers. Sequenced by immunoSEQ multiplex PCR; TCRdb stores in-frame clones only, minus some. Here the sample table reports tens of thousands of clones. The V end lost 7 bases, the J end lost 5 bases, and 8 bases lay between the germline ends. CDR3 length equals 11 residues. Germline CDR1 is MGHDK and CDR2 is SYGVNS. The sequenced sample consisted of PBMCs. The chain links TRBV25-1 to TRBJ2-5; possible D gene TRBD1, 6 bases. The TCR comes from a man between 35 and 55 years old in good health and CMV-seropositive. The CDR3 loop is CASMQGETQYF. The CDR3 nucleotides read TGTGCCAGCATGCAGGGGGAGACCCAGTACTTC.